These 4 T cell receptor beta chains share one sample of origin, sequenced in a study of blood T cell repertoires in COVID-19 (dated by TCRdb to the early 2020s). The library was built by means of the immunoSEQ multiplex PCR assay. Held by TCRdb, this immuneACCESS table contains in-frame sequences only and omits some clones. Under half of the omission traces to an unresolved V gene where checked; the cause of the rest is unknown. In all, the sample holds 300,000 to 400,000 clones, and more than 90% of those were seen once. The ten largest clones add up to less than 4% of the sample. The sample taken for sequencing was PBMCs or T cells enriched from blood (not recorded which). The receptors were sampled from a woman aged 30 to 39 who had been exposed to COVID-19.

J is TRBJ1-1 and V is TRBV5-1, with 11 bases identical to TRBD1. This CDR3 has 15 residues. With 4 bases clipped from V and 4 bases from J, the junction kept 6 bases outside the gene matches. CDR1 is SGHRS and CDR2 is YFSETQ in the germline V gene. The CDR3 region has the DNA TGCGCCAGCAGCCCCCGGGACAGGGGGAGCACTGAAGCTTTCTTT. The encoded protein is CASSPRDRGSTEAFF.

The chain has TRBV24-1 and TRBJ2-1; TRBD1 aligns across 7 bases. The CDR3 is made up of 16 amino acids. Germline V gene sequence: CDR1 KGHDR, CDR2 SFDVKD. The V segment lost 4 bases and the J segment 2 bases; nucleotides outside the gene matches: 7. The DNA of the CDR3 is TGTGCCACCAGTGAGGGACGACAGGGCCCCTACAATGAGCAGTTCTTC. Translation gives CATSEGRQGPYNEQFF.

The V and J genes are TRBV4-2 and TRBJ2-2; the match to TRBD1 covers 8 bases. The CDR3 extends over 16 amino acids. Germline CDR1 and CDR2: LGHNA and YNFKEQ. The J segment lost 1 base and the V segment lost 6 bases, leaving 7 bases of the junction unmatched. CDR3 residues: CASRSDRGQNTGELFF. CDR3 sequence (DNA): TGTGCCAGCAGATCTGACAGGGGCCAGAACACCGGGGAGCTGTTTTTT.

Only one count was recorded for this clone. The rearrangement uses TRBV6-1 and TRBJ1-5; the D is unclear. The CDR3 sequence is 16 residues long. V lost 2 bases, J lost 7 bases, and 18 bases lay in between. Germline CDR1 MNHNS, CDR2 SASEGT. CDR3 protein: CASSETPRQVWQPQHF. The DNA of the CDR3 is TGTGCCAGCAGTGAAACCCCACGGCAGGTTTGGCAGCCCCAGCATTTT.